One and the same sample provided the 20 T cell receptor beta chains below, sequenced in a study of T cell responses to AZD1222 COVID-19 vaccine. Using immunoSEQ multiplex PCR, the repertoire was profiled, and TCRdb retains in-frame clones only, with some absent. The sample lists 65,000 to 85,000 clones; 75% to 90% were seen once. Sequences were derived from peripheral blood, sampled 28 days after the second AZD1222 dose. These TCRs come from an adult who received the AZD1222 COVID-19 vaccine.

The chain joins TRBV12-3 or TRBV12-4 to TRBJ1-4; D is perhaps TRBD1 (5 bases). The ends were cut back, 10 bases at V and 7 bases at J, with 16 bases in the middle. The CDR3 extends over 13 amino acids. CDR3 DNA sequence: TGTGCCACCACGCCGCGAGGGGCTGAAAAACTGTTTTTT. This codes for CATTPRGAEKLFF.

As DNA, the CDR3 is TGTGCCATCAGTGAGCCGCCACAGTCCCAGCAACTTTCTGAAGCTTTCTTT. It specifies CAISEPPQSQQLSEAFF. The chain joins TRBV10-3 to TRBJ1-1; D is uncertain. Trimming stripped 2 bases from V and 6 bases from J, with 22 bases between. Looked up from germline, CDR1 is ENHRY and CDR2 is SYGVKD. This CDR3 has 17 residues.

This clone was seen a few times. The CDR3 sequence: CASSLGLSGGSGNTIYF. The CDR3, as DNA: TGCGCCAGCAGCTTGGGATTATCGGGTGGTTCTGGAAACACCATATATTTT. The chain uses TRBV5-1 and TRBJ1-3; D is undetermined. The CDR3 is made up of 17 amino acids. Germline V CDR1 and CDR2: SGHRS, YFSETQ. V was shortened by 0 bases and J by 1 base, with 14 bases between the two germline ends. The variable domain in full, with the rest retrieved from reference TRBV5-1 and TRBJ1-3, is KAGVTQTPRYLIKTRGQQVTLSCSPISGHRSVSWYQQTPGQGLQFLFEYFSETQRNKGNFPGRFSGRQFSNSRSEMNVSTLELGDSALYLCASSLGLSGGSGNTIYFGEGSWLTVV.

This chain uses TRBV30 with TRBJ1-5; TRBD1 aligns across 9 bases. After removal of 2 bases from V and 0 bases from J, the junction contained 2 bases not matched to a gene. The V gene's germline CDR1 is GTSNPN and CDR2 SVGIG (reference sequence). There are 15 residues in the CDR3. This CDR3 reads CAWSQDRGSNQPQHF. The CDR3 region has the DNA TGTGCCTGGAGTCAGGACAGGGGTAGCAATCAGCCCCAGCATTTT.

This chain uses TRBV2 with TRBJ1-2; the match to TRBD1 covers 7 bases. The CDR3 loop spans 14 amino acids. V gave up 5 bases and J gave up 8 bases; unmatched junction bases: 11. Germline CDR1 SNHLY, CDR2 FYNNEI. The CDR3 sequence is CASSPDRPIWGYTF. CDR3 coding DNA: TGTGCCAGCAGTCCGGACAGGCCCATCTGGGGCTACACCTTC.

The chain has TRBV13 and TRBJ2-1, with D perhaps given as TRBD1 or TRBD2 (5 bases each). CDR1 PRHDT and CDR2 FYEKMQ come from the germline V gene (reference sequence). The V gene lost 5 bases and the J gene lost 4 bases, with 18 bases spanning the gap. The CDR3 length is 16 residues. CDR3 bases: TGTGCCAGCAGCACCCACCCCGGGACGTTGTACAATGAGCAGTTCTTC. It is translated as CASSTHPGTLYNEQFF. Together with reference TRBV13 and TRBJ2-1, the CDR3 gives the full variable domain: AAGVIQSPRHLIKEKRETATLKCYPIPRHDTVYWYQQGPGQDPQFLISFYEKMQSDKGSIPDRFSAQQFSDYHSELNMSSLELGDSALYFCASSTHPGTLYNEQFFGPGTRLTVL.

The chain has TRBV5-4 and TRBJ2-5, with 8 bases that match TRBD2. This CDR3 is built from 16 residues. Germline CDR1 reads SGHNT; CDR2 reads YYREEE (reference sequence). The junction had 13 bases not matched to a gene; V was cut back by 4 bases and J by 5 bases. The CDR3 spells CASSLYGGASVETQYF. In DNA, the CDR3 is TGTGCCAGCAGCCTCTACGGGGGGGCCTCGGTCGAGACCCAGTACTTC.

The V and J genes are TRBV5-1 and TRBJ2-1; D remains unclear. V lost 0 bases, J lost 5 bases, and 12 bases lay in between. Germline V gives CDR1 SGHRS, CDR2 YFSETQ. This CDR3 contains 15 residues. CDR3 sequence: CASSLGYRLNNEQFF. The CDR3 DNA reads TGCGCCAGCAGCTTGGGGTATCGGCTCAACAATGAGCAGTTCTTC.

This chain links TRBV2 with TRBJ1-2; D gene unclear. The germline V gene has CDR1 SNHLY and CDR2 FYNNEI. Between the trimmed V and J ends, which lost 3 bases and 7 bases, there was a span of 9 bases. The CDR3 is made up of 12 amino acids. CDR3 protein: CASSDEYSGYTF. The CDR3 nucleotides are TGTGCCAGCAGTGACGAGTATAGTGGCTACACCTTC.

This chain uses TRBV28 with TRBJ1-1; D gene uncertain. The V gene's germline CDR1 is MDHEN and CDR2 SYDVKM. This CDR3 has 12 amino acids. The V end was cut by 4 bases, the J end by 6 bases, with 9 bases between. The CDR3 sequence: CASSSATSEAFF. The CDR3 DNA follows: TGTGCCAGCAGTTCGGCCACGTCTGAAGCTTTCTTT.

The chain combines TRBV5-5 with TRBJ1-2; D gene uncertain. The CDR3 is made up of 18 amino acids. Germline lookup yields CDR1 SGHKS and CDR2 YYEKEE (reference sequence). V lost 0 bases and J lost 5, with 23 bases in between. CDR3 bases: TGTGCCAGCAGCTTGGGGGCCCCCAACAGTATAGTAGGGTATGGCTACACCTTC. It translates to CASSLGAPNSIVGYGYTF.

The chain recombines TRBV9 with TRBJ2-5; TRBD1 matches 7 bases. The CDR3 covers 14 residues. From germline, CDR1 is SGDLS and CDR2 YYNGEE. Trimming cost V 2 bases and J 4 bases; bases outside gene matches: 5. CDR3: CASSVSDRPETQYF. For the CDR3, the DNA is TGTGCCAGCAGCGTGTCGGACAGGCCAGAGACCCAGTACTTC.

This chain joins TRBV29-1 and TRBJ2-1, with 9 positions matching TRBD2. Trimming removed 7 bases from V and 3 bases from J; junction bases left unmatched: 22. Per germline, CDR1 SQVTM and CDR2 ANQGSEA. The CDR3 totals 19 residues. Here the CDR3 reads CSAAAGGLISNWIYNEQFF. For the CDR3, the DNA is TGCAGCGCGGCGGCGGGGGGGCTCATTTCAAACTGGATCTACAATGAGCAGTTCTTC.

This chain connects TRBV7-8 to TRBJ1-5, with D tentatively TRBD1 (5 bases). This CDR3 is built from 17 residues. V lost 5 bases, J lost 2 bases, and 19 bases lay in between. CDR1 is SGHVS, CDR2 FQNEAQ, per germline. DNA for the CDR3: TGTGCCAGCAGCCCCCCAATGGCAGGGTATGGCAATCAGCCCCAGCATTTT. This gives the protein CASSPPMAGYGNQPQHF.

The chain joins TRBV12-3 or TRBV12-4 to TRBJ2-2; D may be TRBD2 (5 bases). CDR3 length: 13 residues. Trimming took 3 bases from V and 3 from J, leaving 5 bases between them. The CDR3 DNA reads TGTGCCAGCAGTTTGAGGGACACCGGGGAGCTGTTTTTT. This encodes CASSLRDTGELFF.

The CDR3 sequence is CASSPGTGVGTEAFF. The CDR3, as DNA: TGTGCCAGCTCACCCGGGACAGGGGTTGGCACTGAAGCTTTCTTT. The chain is built from TRBV18 and TRBJ1-1; 10 nucleotides match TRBD1. The germline V gene encodes CDR1 KGHSH and CDR2 LQKENI. The V and J ends lost 3 bases and 4 bases, in that order; junction bases with no gene match: 5. CDR3 size: 15 residues.

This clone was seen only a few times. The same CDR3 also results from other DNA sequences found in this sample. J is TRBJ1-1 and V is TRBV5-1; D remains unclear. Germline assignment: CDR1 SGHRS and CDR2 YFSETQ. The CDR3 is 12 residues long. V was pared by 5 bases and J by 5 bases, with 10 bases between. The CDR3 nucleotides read TGCGCCAGCAGTAGTCGGGGTACTGAAGCTTTCTTT. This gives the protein CASSSRGTEAFF.

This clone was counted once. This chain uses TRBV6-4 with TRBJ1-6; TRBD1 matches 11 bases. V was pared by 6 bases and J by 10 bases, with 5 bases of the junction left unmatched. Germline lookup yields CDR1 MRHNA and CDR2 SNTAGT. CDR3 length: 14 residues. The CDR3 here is CASSPGQGESPLHF. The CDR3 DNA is TGTGCCAGCAGCCCGGGACAGGGGGAATCACCCCTCCACTTT.

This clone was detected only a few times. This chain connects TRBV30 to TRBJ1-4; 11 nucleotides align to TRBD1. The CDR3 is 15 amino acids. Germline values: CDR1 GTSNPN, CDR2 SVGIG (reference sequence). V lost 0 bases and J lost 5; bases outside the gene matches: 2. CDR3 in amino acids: CAWSVRTGGNEKLFF. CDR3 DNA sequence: TGTGCCTGGAGTGTCAGGACAGGGGGCAATGAAAAACTGTTTTTT.

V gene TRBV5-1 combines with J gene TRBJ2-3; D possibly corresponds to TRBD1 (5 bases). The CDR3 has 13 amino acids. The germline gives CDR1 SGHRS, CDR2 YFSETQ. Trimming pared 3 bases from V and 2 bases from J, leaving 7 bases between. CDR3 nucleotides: TGCGCCAGCAGCTCGACAGTCACAGATACGCAGTATTTT. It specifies CASSSTVTDTQYF.